The 22 T cell receptor beta chains presented below share a single source sample, sequenced in a study of blood T cell repertoires in COVID-19 (TCRdb year 2020). Receptors were amplified or captured by the immunoSEQ multiplex PCR assay. The source is immuneACCESS, and TCRdb retained only in-frame sequences with V and J called. Part of the clones is not carried over; for the studies checked, unresolved V genes explain less than half of this, and the remainder is unexplained. The table for this sample lists 95,000 to 150,000 clones; approximately 81% of them were counted only once. The ten most abundant clones make up about 6% of the sample. Sequencing was done on a sample of peripheral blood. The receptors were sampled from a man older than 75 with COVID-19, enrolled during active disease.

The rearrangement uses TRBV18 and TRBJ1-2, with 8 bases aligning to TRBD1. This CDR3 has 15 residues. V gave up 2 bases and J gave up 4 bases; unmatched junction bases: 6. Looked up from germline, CDR1 is KGHSH and CDR2 is LQKENI. The CDR3 protein is CASSPGAGGGYGYTF. CDR3 nucleotides: TGTGCCAGCTCACCAGGGGCAGGGGGCGGCTATGGCTACACCTTC. The full variable domain, rest sourced from reference TRBV18 and TRBJ1-2, is NAGVMQNPRHLVRRRGQEARLRCSPMKGHSHVYWYRQLPEEGLKFMVYLQKENIIDESGMPKERFSAEFPKEGPSILRIQQVVRGDSAAYFCASSPGAGGGYGYTFGSGTRLTVV.

The rearrangement links TRBV28 to TRBJ2-1; D is possibly TRBD2 (5 bases). CDR3 length equals 18 residues. The germline V gene has CDR1 MDHEN and CDR2 SYDVKM. V lost 2 bases and J lost 0, with 17 bases in between. The CDR3 is CASSLSPGLGSSYNEQFF. The CDR3 bases are TGTGCCAGCAGTTTAAGCCCCGGGTTGGGGAGCTCCTACAATGAGCAGTTCTTC.

The chain links TRBV7-2 to TRBJ2-3; TRBD2 matches at 14 bases. There are 16 residues in the CDR3. The J segment lost 5 bases and the V segment lost 1 base, leaving 2 bases of the junction unmatched. The germline gives CDR1 SGHTA, CDR2 FQGNSA. The CDR3 DNA reads TGTGCCAGCAGCTTAGGACTAGCGGGAGGGAGAGATACGCAGTATTTT. It encodes CASSLGLAGGRDTQYF.

The chain recombines TRBV20-1 with TRBJ1-1; D remains unclear. There are 11 residues in the CDR3. V lost 6 bases and J 1 base, leaving 6 bases between the germline ends. Germline CDR1 reads DFQATT; CDR2 reads SNEGSKA (reference sequence). The CDR3 DNA reads TGCAGTGCAAGACAGAACACTGAAGCTTTCTTT. Translating it yields CSARQNTEAFF.

This sequence joins TRBV18 and TRBJ2-7, with 10 bases aligning to TRBD1. Germline V gene lookup returns CDR1 KGHSH and CDR2 LQKENI. V trimming: 3 bases; J trimming: 5 bases; junction bases outside the gene matches: 4. This CDR3 spans 14 amino acids. The CDR3 region is CASSPGDRGHEQYF. The DNA of the CDR3 is TGTGCCAGCTCACCTGGGGACAGGGGCCACGAGCAGTACTTC.

The chain combines TRBV7-9 with TRBJ2-3; 9 nucleotides agree with TRBD1. Germline V gives CDR1 SEHNR, CDR2 FQNEAQ (reference sequence). CDR3 length equals 17 residues. V was clipped by 1 base and J by 2 bases; unmatched bases: 7. As DNA, the CDR3 is TGTGCCAGCAGCTTAGGCGGGACAGGGATCTTCACAGATACGCAGTATTTT. It encodes CASSLGGTGIFTDTQYF.

V gene TRBV10-3 combines with J gene TRBJ1-1; TRBD1 matches 8 bases. CDR3 length equals 14 residues. Trimming cost V 4 bases and J 1 base; bases outside gene matches: 2. Germline V gives CDR1 ENHRY, CDR2 SYGVKD. CDR3: CAISVGTGNTEAFF. CDR3 DNA sequence: TGTGCCATCAGTGTCGGGACAGGGAACACTGAAGCTTTCTTT.

This clone has just a few counts. This chain links TRBV20-1 with TRBJ1-4; D ambiguous. Trimming left V 4 bases short and J 4 bases short, with 4 bases between. The CDR3 consists of 11 residues. Germline CDR1 reads DFQATT; CDR2 reads SNEGSKA (reference sequence). The CDR3 spells CSAIYNEKLFF. The CDR3 nucleotides are TGCAGTGCTATTTATAATGAAAAACTGTTTTTT.

The CDR3 region is CASSFSLTGLRNIQYF. The DNA of the CDR3 is TGTGCCAGCAGTTTTAGCCTAACGGGACTAAGAAACATTCAGTACTTC. The rearrangement joins TRBV2 to TRBJ2-4; 7 nucleotides line up with TRBD2. CDR3 length: 16 residues. The ends lost 5 bases at V and 6 bases at J; junction bases unmatched: 13. Germline lookup yields CDR1 SNHLY and CDR2 FYNNEI.

This chain connects TRBV9 to TRBJ1-2; D is uncertain. The CDR3 has 12 residues. CDR1 is SGDLS and CDR2 is YYNGEE in the germline V gene. Deletions cut 3 bases from V and 8 bases from J, with 11 bases between. CDR3 DNA: TGTGCCAGCAGCGCCGAGGCGGGCGGCTACACCTTC. Translating gives CASSAEAGGYTF.

This rearrangement joins TRBV28 to TRBJ2-7, with D perhaps matching TRBD2 (6 bases). The CDR3 contains 14 residues. V was trimmed by 3 bases and J by 4 bases, leaving 13 bases between them. CDR1 is MDHEN and CDR2 is SYDVKM in the germline V gene. CDR3: CASSFGGARYEQYF. The CDR3 nucleotides read TGTGCCAGCAGTTTTGGCGGGGCTCGGTACGAGCAGTACTTC.

The chain links TRBV5-6 to TRBJ2-5; perhaps TRBD2 as D (6 bases). The CDR3 runs to 14 residues. Germline V gene data show CDR1 as SGHDT and CDR2 as YYEEEE. The V and J ends lost 4 bases and 2 bases respectively, with 12 bases between them. CDR3 bases: TGTGCCAGCAGCCAAGCGGGCATTCAAGAGACCCAGTACTTC. It encodes CASSQAGIQETQYF. Full variable domain (rest looked up from reference TRBV5-6 and TRBJ2-5): DAGVTQSPTHLIKTRGQQVTLRCSPKSGHDTVSWYQQALGQGPQFIFQYYEEEERQRGNFPDRFSGHQFPNYSSELNVNALLLGDSALYLCASSQAGIQETQYFGPGTRLLVL.

The gene calls are TRBV19 and TRBJ2-7, with D possibly being TRBD1 (5 bases). The CDR3 contains 11 residues. CDR1 is LNHDA and CDR2 is SQIVND in the germline V gene (reference sequence). V was cut by 4 bases and J by 6 bases, with 7 bases left in between. CDR3 sequence: CASSRQGEQYF. DNA of the CDR3: TGTGCCAGTAGTAGGCAGGGCGAGCAGTACTTC.

V usage is TRBV5-1 and J usage is TRBJ2-7, with 9 bases aligning to TRBD1. V lost 4 bases and J lost 3; bases outside the gene matches: 8. Germline V CDR1 and CDR2: SGHRS, YFSETQ. The CDR3 contains 15 residues. CDR3 protein: CASSPPGQGLYEQYF. In DNA form, the CDR3 reads TGCGCCAGCAGCCCGCCGGGACAGGGACTCTACGAGCAGTACTTC.

The chain combines TRBV6-5 with TRBJ2-5, with 9 bases aligning to TRBD1. The trim removed 2 bases at V and 2 bases at J, leaving 3 bases unmatched. CDR1 is MNHEY and CDR2 is SVGAGI in the germline V gene. The CDR3 length is 15 residues. The CDR3 loop is CASSYPTGGQETQYF. CDR3 DNA: TGTGCCAGCAGTTACCCGACAGGGGGGCAAGAGACCCAGTACTTC.

The V gene is TRBV18, the J gene TRBJ1-4; tentative D call: TRBD1 (5 bases). The V end lost 5 bases, the J end lost 4 bases, and 8 bases lay between the germline ends. The V gene's germline CDR1 is KGHSH and CDR2 LQKENI. The CDR3 covers 13 residues. In DNA form, the CDR3 reads TGTGCCAGCTCAACGGGACTTAATGAAAAACTGTTTTTT. Protein: CASSTGLNEKLFF.

This clone was counted a single time. This sequence joins TRBV27 and TRBJ2-5; 11 nucleotides agree with TRBD2. The germline V gene has CDR1 MNHEY and CDR2 SMNVEV (reference sequence). This CDR3 contains 14 residues. The V gene end was trimmed by 2 bases and the J gene end by 6 bases; junction bases not matched to a gene: 2. The DNA of the CDR3 is TGTGCCAGCAGTTTAACTAGCGGGAGCAAGACCCAGTACTTC. Translation gives CASSLTSGSKTQYF.

The chain carries TRBV19 and TRBJ2-6; D not resolved. V lost 5 bases, J lost 4 bases, and 9 bases lay in between. The length of the CDR3 is 14 residues. Per germline, CDR1 LNHDA and CDR2 SQIVND (reference sequence). CDR3 amino acids: CASSPIRGANVLTF. Written as DNA, the CDR3 is TGTGCCAGTAGTCCCATTCGGGGGGCCAACGTCCTGACTTTC.

This CDR3 reads CASSEFGRERDEQYF. As DNA, the CDR3 is TGTGCCAGCAGTGAATTCGGGCGGGAGAGGGACGAGCAGTACTTC. The chain uses TRBV6-1 and TRBJ2-7; 7 bases are a match to TRBD2. The CDR3 is 15 residues long. The germline V gene encodes CDR1 MNHNS and CDR2 SASEGT. J was trimmed by 5 bases and V by 2 bases; bases with no gene match: 9.

The J gene is TRBJ1-2, the V gene TRBV6-5; the D gene is possibly TRBD1 (6 bases). The germline CDR1 and CDR2 sequences are MNHEY and SVGAGI. The CDR3 length is 13 residues. V lost 6 bases and J 7 bases, leaving 15 bases between the germline ends. The CDR3, as DNA: TGTGCCAGCAGCCGGGACATCCTTGTTGGCTACACCTTC. Translating gives CASSRDILVGYTF.

The V call is TRBV11-1, the J call TRBJ1-1, with 8 bases that match TRBD1. The CDR3 totals 15 residues. The V gene's germline CDR1 is SGHAT and CDR2 FQDESV (reference sequence). Losses at the gene ends were 4 bases for V and 4 bases for J; bases not matched to a gene: 8. The CDR3 nucleotides are TGTGCCAGCAGCTATACCAGGGGGCGGGCCACTGAAGCTTTCTTT. It encodes CASSYTRGRATEAFF.

J is TRBJ1-1 and V is TRBV6-1; the D gene is possibly TRBD1 (6 bases). CDR1 is MNHNS, CDR2 SASEGT, per germline. This CDR3 has 16 residues. Trimming shortened V by 3 bases and J by 4 bases, and 18 bases separated the two germline ends. The CDR3 protein is CASSDPRGGARTEAFF. The DNA for the CDR3 is TGTGCCAGCAGTGATCCGAGGGGGGGGGCGCGCACTGAAGCTTTCTTT.